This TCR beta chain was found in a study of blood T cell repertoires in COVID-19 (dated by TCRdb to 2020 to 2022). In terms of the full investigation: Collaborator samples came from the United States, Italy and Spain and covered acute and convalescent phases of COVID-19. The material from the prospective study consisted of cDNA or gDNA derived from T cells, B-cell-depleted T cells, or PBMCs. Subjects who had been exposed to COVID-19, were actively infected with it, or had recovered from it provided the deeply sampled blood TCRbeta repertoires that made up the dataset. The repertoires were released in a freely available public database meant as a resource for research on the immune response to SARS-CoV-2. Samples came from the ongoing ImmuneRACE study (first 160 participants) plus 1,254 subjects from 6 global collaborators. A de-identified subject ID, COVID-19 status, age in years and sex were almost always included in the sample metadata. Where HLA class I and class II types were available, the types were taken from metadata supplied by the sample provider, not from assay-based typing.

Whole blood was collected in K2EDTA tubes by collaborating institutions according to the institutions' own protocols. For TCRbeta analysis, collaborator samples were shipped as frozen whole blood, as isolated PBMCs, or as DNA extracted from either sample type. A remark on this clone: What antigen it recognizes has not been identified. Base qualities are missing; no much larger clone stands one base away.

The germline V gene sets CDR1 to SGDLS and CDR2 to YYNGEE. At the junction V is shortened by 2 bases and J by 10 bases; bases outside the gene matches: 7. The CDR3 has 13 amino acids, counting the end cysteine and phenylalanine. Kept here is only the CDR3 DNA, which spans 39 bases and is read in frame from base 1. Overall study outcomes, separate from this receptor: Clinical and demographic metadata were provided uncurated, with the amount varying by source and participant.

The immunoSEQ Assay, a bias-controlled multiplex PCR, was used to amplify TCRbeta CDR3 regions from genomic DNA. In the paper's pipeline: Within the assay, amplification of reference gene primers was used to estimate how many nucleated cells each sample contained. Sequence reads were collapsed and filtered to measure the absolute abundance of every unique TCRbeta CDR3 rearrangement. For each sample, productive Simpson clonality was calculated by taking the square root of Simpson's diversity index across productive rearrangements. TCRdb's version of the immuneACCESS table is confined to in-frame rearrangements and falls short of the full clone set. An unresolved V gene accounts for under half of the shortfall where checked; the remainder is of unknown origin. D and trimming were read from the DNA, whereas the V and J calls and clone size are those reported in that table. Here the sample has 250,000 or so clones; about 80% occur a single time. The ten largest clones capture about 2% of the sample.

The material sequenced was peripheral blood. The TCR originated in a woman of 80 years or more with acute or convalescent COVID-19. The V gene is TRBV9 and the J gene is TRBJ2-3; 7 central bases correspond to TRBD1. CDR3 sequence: CASSVGQISPQYF. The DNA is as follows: TGTGCCAGCAGCGTGGGACAGATATCCCCGCAGTATTTT.